This T cell receptor (beta chain) was sequenced for a study of high-grade serous ovarian cancer treatment subgroups. The tumor samples were collected prior to definitive surgery or chemotherapy. Per the germline V gene, CDR1 is MGHRA and CDR2 is YSYEKL. CDR3 length equals 19 residues. Trimming cost V 0 bases and J 3 bases; bases outside gene matches: 16. The repertoire was sequenced with immunoSEQ multiplex PCR; TCRdb's copy has only in-frame clones and lacks some. The sample lists around 37,000 clones, 79% occurring once. The V gene is TRBV4-1, the J gene TRBJ2-7, with 8 bases fitting TRBD2. Input material: tumor tissue. This clonotype originated in a human donor with high-grade serous ovarian cancer. CDR3 amino acids: CASSQDFATASGLSYEQYF. The CDR3, as DNA: TGCGCCAGCAGCCAAGACTTTGCGACGGCTAGCGGGCTGAGCTACGAGCAGTACTTC.